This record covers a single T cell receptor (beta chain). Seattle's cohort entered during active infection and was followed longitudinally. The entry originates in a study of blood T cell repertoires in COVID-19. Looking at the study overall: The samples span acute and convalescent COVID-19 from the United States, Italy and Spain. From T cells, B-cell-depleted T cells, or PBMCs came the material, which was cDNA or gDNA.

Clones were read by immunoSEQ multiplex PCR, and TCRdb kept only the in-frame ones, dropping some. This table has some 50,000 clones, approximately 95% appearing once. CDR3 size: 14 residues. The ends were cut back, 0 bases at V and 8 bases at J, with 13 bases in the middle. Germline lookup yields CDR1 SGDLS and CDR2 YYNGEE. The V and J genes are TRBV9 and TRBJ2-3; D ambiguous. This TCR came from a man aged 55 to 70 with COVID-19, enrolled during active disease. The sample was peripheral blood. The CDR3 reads CASSVGDRYLTQYF. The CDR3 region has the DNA TGTGCCAGCAGCGTAGGTGATAGATACCTTACGCAGTATTTT. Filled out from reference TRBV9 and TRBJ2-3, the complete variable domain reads DSGVTQTPKHLITATGQRVTLRCSPRSGDLSVYWYQQSLDQGLQFLIQYYNGEERAKGNILERFSAQQFPDLHSELNLSSLELGDSALYFCASSVGDRYLTQYFGPGTRLTVL.